Sequencing of this T cell receptor beta chain was carried out in a study of blood T cell repertoires in COVID-19. Study context: The origin of the acute and convalescent COVID-19 samples was the United States, Italy and Spain.

Only in-frame clones appear in the TCRdb table, and some are missing; sequencing was by immunoSEQ multiplex PCR. The data contain around 97,000 clones, 84% of them singletons. This CDR3 is 14 amino acids long. Trimming took 2 bases from V and 8 from J, leaving 14 bases between them. Germline assignment: CDR1 SGHRS and CDR2 YFSETQ. The genes are TRBV5-1 and TRBJ2-4, with D possibly being TRBD2 (7 bases). This TCR derives from a human donor in a cohort sampled during active or convalescent COVID-19. Sequenced material: peripheral blood. DNA for the CDR3: TGCGCCAGCAGCTTTGGGGGGGCCCCCGACATTCAGTACTTC. Its translation: CASSFGGAPDIQYF.